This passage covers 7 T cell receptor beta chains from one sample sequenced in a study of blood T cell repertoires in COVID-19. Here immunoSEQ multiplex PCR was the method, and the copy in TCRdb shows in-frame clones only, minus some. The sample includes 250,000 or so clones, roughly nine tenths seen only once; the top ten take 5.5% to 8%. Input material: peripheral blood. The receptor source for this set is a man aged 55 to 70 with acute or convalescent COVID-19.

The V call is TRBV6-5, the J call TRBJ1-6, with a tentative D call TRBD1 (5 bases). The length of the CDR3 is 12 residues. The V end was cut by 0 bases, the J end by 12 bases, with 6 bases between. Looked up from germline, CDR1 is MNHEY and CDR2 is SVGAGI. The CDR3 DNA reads TGTGCCAGCAGTTACTCGGGACTACCCCTCCACTTT. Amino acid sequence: CASSYSGLPLHF.

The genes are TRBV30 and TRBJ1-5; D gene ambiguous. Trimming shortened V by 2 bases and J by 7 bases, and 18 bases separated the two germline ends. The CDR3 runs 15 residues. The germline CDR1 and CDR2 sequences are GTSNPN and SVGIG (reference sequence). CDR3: CAWSRGGLVKQPQHF. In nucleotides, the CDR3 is TGTGCCTGGAGTAGAGGAGGACTTGTCAAGCAGCCCCAGCATTTT.

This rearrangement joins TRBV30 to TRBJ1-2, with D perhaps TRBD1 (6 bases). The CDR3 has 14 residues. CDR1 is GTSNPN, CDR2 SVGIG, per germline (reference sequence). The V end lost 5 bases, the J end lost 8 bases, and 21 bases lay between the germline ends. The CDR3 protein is CAWERQPGVRGYTF. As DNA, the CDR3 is TGTGCCTGGGAAAGGCAACCAGGGGTAAGAGGCTACACCTTC.

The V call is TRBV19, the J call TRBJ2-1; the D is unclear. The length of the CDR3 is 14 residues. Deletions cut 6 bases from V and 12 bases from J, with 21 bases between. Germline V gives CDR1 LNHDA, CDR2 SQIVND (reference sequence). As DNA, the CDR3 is TGTGCCAGTAGCGAGAGGAGCGCTGCCTCGGGGCAGTTCTTC. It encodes CASSERSAASGQFF. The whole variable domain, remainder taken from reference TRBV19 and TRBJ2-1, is DGGITQSPKYLFRKEGQNVTLSCEQNLNHDAMYWYRQDPGQGLRLIYYSQIVNDFQKGDIAEGYSVSREKKESFPLTVTSAQKNPTAFYLCASSERSAASGQFFGPGTRLTVL.

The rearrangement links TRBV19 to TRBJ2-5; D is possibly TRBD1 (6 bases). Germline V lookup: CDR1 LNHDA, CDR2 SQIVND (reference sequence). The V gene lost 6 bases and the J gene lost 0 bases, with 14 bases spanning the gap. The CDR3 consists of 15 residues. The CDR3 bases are TGTGCCAGTAGCAGCGGACAGTCGTACCAAGAGACCCAGTACTTC. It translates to CASSSGQSYQETQYF.

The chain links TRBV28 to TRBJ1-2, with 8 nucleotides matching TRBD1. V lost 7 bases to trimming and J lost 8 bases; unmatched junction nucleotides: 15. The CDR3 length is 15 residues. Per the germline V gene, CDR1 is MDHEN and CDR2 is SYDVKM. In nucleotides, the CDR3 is TGTGCCAGCACGACCGGACAGGGAAAGTACACAGGCTACACCTTC. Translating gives CASTTGQGKYTGYTF.

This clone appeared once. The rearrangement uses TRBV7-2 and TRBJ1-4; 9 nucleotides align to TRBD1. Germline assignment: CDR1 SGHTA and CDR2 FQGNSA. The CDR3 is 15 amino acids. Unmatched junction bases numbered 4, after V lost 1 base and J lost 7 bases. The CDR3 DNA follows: TGTGCCAGCAGCTTAGAGGGACAGGGTGGTGAAAAACTGTTTTTT. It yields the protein CASSLEGQGGEKLFF.